A selection of T cell receptor beta chains follows, all from one sample in a study of blood T cell repertoires in COVID-19. Measured with immunoSEQ multiplex PCR; TCRdb has only the in-frame clones, and not every one. This table holds about 160,000 clones, about 80% found once. Sequencing was done on a sample of peripheral blood. The source is a man between 65 and 85 years old who had recovered from COVID-19. CDR3s include the opening cysteine and the closing phenylalanine or tryptophan. A D gene is named only where the DNA matches it firmly. Not all rows give a size; the values are once, few, many and, for expanded clones, a class.

v_call	clone_size	d_call	j_call	cdr3_length	cdr3_nt	cdr3_aa
TRBV7-9	NA	NA	TRBJ2-4	12	TGTGCCAGCAGCGACTGGGAGAACATTCAGTACTTC	CASSDWENIQYF
TRBV25-1	NA	NA	TRBJ2-1	13	TGTGCCAGCAGTGAATCCTCTAGAACTGAGCAGTTCTTC	CASSESSRTEQFF
TRBV4-1	NA	TRBD2	TRBJ2-7	15	TGCGCCAGCAGCCAACCACTAGCGGGAAGTTACGAGCAGTACTTC	CASSQPLAGSYEQYF
TRBV7-8	once	TRBD1	TRBJ2-5	16	TGTGCCAGCAGCTTAGGGGCGACAGGGTTTGGAGAGACCCAGTACTTC	CASSLGATGFGETQYF
TRBV5-1	NA	TRBD2	TRBJ2-3	17	TGCGCCAGCAGCTTGCTGGGGGGGTCTAGGTCGACAGATACGCAGTATTTT	CASSLLGGSRSTDTQYF
TRBV7-9	NA	NA	TRBJ2-1	17	TGTGCCAGCAGCTCCCGACAATCACAAGGGGCCTACAATGAGCAGTTCTTC	CASSSRQSQGAYNEQFF
TRBV7-9	NA	TRBD2	TRBJ2-1	16	TGTGCCAGCAGTACACTAGCGAGGAGCTCCTACAATGAGCAGTTCTTC	CASSTLARSSYNEQFF
TRBV2	once	NA	TRBJ2-2	14	TGTGCCAGCGGGACGGGAGTCAGCACCGGGGAGCTGTTTTTT	CASGTGVSTGELFF
TRBV14	NA	TRBD1	TRBJ1-3	15	TGTGCCAGCAGCGGGACAGGGAGTGGTGCAAACACCATATATTTT	CASSGTGSGANTIYF
TRBV23-1	NA	TRBD1	TRBJ1-6	14	TGCGCCAGCAGTTACGGGACAGGTAATTCACCCCTCCACTTT	CASSYGTGNSPLHF
TRBV29-1	NA	TRBD1	TRBJ2-1	13	TGCAGCACCGGGACAGGGGGTTACAATGAGCAGTTCTTC	CSTGTGGYNEQFF
TRBV27	NA	NA	TRBJ1-2	14	TGTGCCAGCAGCGGGCTGGGGCCCTCCTATGGCTACACCTTC	CASSGLGPSYGYTF
TRBV5-1	NA	NA	TRBJ1-4	14	TGCGCCAGCAGCTTGGCGGGGACTAATGAAAAACTGTTTTTT	CASSLAGTNEKLFF
TRBV9	once	NA	TRBJ2-3	14	TGTGCCAGCAGCGTAGAACTAGTCTCGGATACGCAGTATTTT	CASSVELVSDTQYF
TRBV11-3	NA	TRBD2	TRBJ2-5	18	TGTGCCAGCAGCTTAGGGTCCGTGATAGCGGGATTTGAAGAGACCCAGTACTTC	CASSLGSVIAGFEETQYF
TRBV6-5	NA	TRBD1	TRBJ1-5	14	TGTGCCAGCAGCCGACAGGGTTTGGGTCAGCCCCAGCATTTT	CASSRQGLGQPQHF
TRBV28	NA	NA	TRBJ2-2	15	TGTGCCAGCAGTCGCGGGACTGCGAACACCGGGGAGCTGTTTTTT	CASSRGTANTGELFF
TRBV28	NA	NA	TRBJ2-4	12	TGTGCCAGCAGTTTACAGGGAAACATTCAGTACTTC	CASSLQGNIQYF
TRBV11-3	NA	NA	TRBJ2-6	16	TGTGCCAGCAGCTTAGGTCCAGGCCCGGGGGCCAACGTCCTGACTTTC	CASSLGPGPGANVLTF
TRBV3-1/TRBV3-2	NA	TRBD2	TRBJ2-7	14	TGTGCCAGCAGCCAGACTAGCGGGAACTACGAGCAGTACTTC	CASSQTSGNYEQYF
TRBV27	NA	TRBD1	TRBJ1-2	15	TGTGCCAGCAGTTCCGGGACAGCCCCTAACTATGGCTACACCTTC	CASSSGTAPNYGYTF
TRBV6-1	NA	TRBD1	TRBJ1-2	15	TGTGCCAGCAGTGATGGGACAGGCCGATACCTGGGCTACACCTTC	CASSDGTGRYLGYTF
TRBV9	NA	NA	TRBJ1-4	14	TGTGCCAGCAGCGTAGCTTCTAGGGGAGAAAAACTGTTTTTT	CASSVASRGEKLFF
TRBV5-1	NA	NA	TRBJ1-2	14	TGCGCCAGCAGCCCCCGAGACGAGGGTTATGGCTACACCTTC	CASSPRDEGYGYTF
TRBV5-1	NA	NA	TRBJ1-1	14	TGCGCCAGCAGCGCGGACAACATGAACACTGAAGCTTTCTTT	CASSADNMNTEAFF
TRBV3-1/TRBV3-2	NA	TRBD1	TRBJ1-1	14	TGTGCCAGCAGCCAACGACAGGGAAACACTGAAGCTTTCTTT	CASSQRQGNTEAFF
TRBV7-2	NA	NA	TRBJ2-5	13	TGTGCCAGCAGCTTAGCTCGGGAAGAGACCCAGTACTTC	CASSLAREETQYF
TRBV4-2	NA	NA	TRBJ1-4	16	TGTGCCAGCAGCCATTCTAGGGGCTCTACTAATGAAAAACTGTTTTTT	CASSHSRGSTNEKLFF
TRBV9	NA	NA	TRBJ2-1	14	TGTGCCAGCAGCGTAGAACTAGCCGCCGGCGAGCAGTTCTTC	CASSVELAAGEQFF